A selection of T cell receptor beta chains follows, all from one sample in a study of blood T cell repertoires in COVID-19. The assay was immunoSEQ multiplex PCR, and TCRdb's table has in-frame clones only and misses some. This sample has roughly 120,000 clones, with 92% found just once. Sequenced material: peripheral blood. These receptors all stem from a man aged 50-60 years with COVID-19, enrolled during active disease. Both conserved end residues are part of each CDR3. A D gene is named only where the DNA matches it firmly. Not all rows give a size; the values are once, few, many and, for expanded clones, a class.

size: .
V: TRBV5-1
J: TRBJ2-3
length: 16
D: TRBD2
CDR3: CASSLGLAGDFDTQYF
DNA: TGCGCCAGCAGCTTGGGTCTAGCGGGAGATTTTGATACGCAGTATTTT

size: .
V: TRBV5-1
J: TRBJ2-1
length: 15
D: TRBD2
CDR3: CASRGGTSSYNEQFF
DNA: TGCGCCAGCAGGGGGGGGACGAGCTCCTACAATGAGCAGTTCTTC

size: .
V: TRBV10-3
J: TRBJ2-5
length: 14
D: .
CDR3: CAISEGEAQETQYF
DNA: TGTGCCATCAGTGAAGGGGAAGCACAAGAGACCCAGTACTTC

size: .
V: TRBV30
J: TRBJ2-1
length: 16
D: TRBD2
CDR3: CAWSGPGLAGANEQFF
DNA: TGTGCCTGGAGTGGGCCGGGACTAGCGGGAGCCAATGAGCAGTTCTTC

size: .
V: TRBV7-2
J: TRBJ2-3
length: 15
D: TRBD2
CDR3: CASSLQTSGSGTQYF
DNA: TGTGCCAGCAGCTTACAAACTAGCGGGAGTGGTACGCAGTATTTT

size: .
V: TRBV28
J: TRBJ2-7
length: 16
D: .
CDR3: CASSLDTRWSSYEQYF
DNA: TGTGCCAGCAGTTTAGATACCCGCTGGAGTAGCTACGAGCAGTACTTC

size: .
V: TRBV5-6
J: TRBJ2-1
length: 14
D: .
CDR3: CASSFGGSYNEQFF
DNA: TGTGCCAGCAGCTTTGGGGGGTCCTACAATGAGCAGTTCTTC

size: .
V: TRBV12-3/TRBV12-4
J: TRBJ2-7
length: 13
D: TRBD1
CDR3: CASKGTGGYEQYF
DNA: TGTGCCAGCAAGGGGACAGGGGGGTACGAGCAGTACTTC

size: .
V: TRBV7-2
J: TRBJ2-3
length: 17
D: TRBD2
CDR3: CASSLASLGLAADTQYF
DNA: TGTGCCAGCAGCTTAGCGTCCCTGGGACTAGCAGCAGATACGCAGTATTTT

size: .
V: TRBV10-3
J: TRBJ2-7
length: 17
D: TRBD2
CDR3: CAISGGGSGSPSYEQYF
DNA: TGTGCCATCAGTGGAGGGGGTAGCGGGAGTCCCTCCTACGAGCAGTACTTC

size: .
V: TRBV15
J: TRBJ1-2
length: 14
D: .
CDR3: CATSGENPNYGYTF
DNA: TGTGCCACCAGTGGGGAGAATCCTAACTATGGCTACACCTTC

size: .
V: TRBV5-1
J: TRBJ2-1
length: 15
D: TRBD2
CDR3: CASTSGLAGYNEQFF
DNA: TGCGCCAGCACCTCAGGACTAGCGGGCTACAATGAGCAGTTCTTC

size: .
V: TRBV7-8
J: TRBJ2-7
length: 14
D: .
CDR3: CASSLGRGLHEQYF
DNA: TGTGCCAGCAGCTTAGGGCGGGGTCTCCACGAGCAGTACTTC

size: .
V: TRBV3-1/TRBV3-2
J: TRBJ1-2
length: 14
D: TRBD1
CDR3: CASSQGTGAHGYTF
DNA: TGTGCCAGCAGCCAGGGGACAGGGGCCCATGGCTACACCTTC

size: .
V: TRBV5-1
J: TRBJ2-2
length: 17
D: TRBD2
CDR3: CASSSGTSGRNTGELFF
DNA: TGCGCCAGCAGCTCTGGGACTAGCGGGCGCAACACCGGGGAGCTGTTTTTT

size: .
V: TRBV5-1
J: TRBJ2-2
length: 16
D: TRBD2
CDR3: CASSLRTSGNTGELFF
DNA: TGCGCCAGCAGCCTCAGGACTAGCGGGAACACCGGGGAGCTGTTTTTT

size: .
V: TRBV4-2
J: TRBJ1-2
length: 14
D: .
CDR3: CASSQEGDLYGYTF
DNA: TGTGCCAGCAGCCAAGAGGGCGACCTCTATGGCTACACCTTC

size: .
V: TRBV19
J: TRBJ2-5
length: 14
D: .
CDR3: CASSIGANQETQYF
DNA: TGTGCCAGTAGTATCGGAGCGAATCAAGAGACCCAGTACTTC

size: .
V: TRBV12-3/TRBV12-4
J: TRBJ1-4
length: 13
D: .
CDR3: CASGAGLDEKLFF
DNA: TGTGCCAGCGGGGCAGGGCTGGATGAAAAACTGTTTTTT

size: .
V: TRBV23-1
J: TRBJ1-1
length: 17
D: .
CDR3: CASSQSKGGRINTEAFF
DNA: TGCGCCAGCAGTCAATCAAAGGGAGGGCGGATTAACACTGAAGCTTTCTTT

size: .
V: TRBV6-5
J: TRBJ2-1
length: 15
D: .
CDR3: CASSLAPSSYNEQFF
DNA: TGTGCCAGCAGTTTAGCACCGAGCTCCTACAATGAGCAGTTCTTC

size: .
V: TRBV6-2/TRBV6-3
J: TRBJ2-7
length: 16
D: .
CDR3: CASSYSSGLSSYEQYF
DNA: TGTGCCAGCAGTTACTCTTCTGGACTGAGCTCCTACGAGCAGTACTTC

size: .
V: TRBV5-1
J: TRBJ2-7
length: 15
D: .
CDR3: CASSLVLEREYEQYF
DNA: TGCGCCAGCAGCTTGGTACTTGAGAGGGAGTACGAGCAGTACTTC

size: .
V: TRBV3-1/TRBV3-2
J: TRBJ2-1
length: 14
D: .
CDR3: CASSQDKRRGEQFF
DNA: TGTGCCAGCAGCCAAGATAAGCGCAGAGGAGAGCAGTTCTTC

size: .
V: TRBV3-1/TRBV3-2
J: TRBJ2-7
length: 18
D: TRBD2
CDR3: CASSQDPGGAGASHEQYF
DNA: TGTGCCAGCAGCCAAGATCCCGGGGGAGCGGGAGCTTCCCACGAGCAGTACTTC

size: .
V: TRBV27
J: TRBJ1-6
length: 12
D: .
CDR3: CASSFPGTPLHF
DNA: TGTGCCAGCAGTTTCCCGGGTACACCCCTCCACTTT

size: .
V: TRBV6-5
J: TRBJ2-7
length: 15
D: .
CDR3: CASSYVAGSSYEQYF
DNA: TGTGCCAGCAGTTACGTCGCGGGCAGCTCCTACGAGCAGTACTTC

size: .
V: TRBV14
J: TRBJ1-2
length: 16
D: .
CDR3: CASSQGVGATVYGYTF
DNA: TGTGCCAGCAGCCAAGGGGTGGGGGCTACGGTCTATGGCTACACCTTC

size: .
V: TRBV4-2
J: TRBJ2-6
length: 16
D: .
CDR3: CASSQDQGSGANVLTF
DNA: TGTGCCAGCAGCCAAGATCAGGGCTCTGGGGCCAACGTCCTGACTTTC

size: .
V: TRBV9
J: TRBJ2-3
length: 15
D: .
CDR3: CASTRETSVRDTQYF
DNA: TGTGCCAGCACCCGGGAAACAAGTGTGAGAGATACGCAGTATTTT

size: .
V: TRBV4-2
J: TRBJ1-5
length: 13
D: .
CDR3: CASSQGVSQPQHF
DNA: TGTGCCAGCAGCCAAGGCGTTAGTCAGCCCCAGCATTTT

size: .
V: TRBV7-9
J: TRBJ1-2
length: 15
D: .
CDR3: CASSRTELANYGYTF
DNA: TGTGCCAGCAGCCGAACAGAATTAGCTAACTATGGCTACACCTTC

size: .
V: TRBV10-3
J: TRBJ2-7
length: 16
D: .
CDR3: CAISGAEGQGNYEQYF
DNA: TGTGCCATCAGTGGGGCGGAGGGCCAGGGTAACTACGAGCAGTACTTC

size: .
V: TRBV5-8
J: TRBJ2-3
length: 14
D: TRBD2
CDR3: CASSLLAGGDTQYF
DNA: TGTGCCAGCAGCTTACTAGCGGGGGGAGATACGCAGTATTTT

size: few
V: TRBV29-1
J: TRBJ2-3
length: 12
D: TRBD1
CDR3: CSVEDPGTGRYF
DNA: TGCAGCGTTGAAGATCCTGGGACAGGGAGGTATTTT

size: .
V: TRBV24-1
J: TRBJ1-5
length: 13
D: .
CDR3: CATSGGWNQPQHF
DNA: TGTGCCACCAGTGGAGGGTGGAATCAGCCCCAGCATTTT

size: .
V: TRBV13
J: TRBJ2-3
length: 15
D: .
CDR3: CASSHVVLRADTQYF
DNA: TGTGCCAGCAGCCACGTCGTACTAAGAGCAGATACGCAGTATTTT

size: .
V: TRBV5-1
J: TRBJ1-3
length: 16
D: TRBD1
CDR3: CASSAGQISSGNTIYF
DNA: TGCGCCAGCAGCGCGGGACAGATCAGCTCTGGAAACACCATATATTTT

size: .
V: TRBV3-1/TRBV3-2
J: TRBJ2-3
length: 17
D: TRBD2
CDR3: CASSQDGTSGSGVVQYF
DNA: TGTGCCAGCAGCCAAGATGGGACTAGCGGGAGTGGAGTGGTGCAGTATTTT

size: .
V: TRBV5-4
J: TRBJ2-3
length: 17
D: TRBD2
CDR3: CASSPSISGASTDTQYF
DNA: TGTGCCAGCAGCCCTTCAATTAGCGGGGCTAGCACAGATACGCAGTATTTT

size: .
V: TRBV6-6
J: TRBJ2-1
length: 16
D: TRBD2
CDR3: CASSFRTSGTNNEQFF
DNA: TGTGCCAGCAGTTTCCGGACTAGCGGGACCAACAATGAGCAGTTCTTC